This T cell receptor beta chain was sequenced during a study of cytomegalovirus exposure and HLA in healthy donors. Study-wide results and limits: Usually a TCR sequence was rare, but some public TCRs were found in many donors. In a later analysis, V- and J-gene trimming of beta chains associated with a DCLRE1C missense variant, replicated independently.

This CDR3 spans 13 amino acids. Germline V gives CDR1 SSHAT, CDR2 FNYEAQ (reference sequence). Details on this clone: Its antigen is as yet unknown. One end of the junction is discordant with germline, which a read error may explain.

The PCR had 60 Vbeta and 13 Jbeta primers. In the original processing: Roughly 11 million shared chains were among the about 80 million unique TCR beta chains that a later analysis counted. Profiled with immunoSEQ multiplex PCR; TCRdb holds only in-frame clones, not every one. V and J calls plus clone size are reproduced from that table; the DNA served to infer D and trimming. The table lists about 120,000 clones, 70% to 80% of them singletons, with over 3.5% in the top ten. V and J are TRBV7-7 and TRBJ2-1; D gene ambiguous. The TCR sequence derives from a man younger than 40 in good health and CMV-seropositive. The sample comprised PBMCs. This CDR3 reads CASSPRFDTEQFF. The CDR3 bases are TGTGCTAGCAGCCCCAGATTCGACACTGAGCAGTTCTTC.